Listed below are T cell receptor beta chains from one sample, sequenced in a study of blood T cell repertoires in COVID-19. Using immunoSEQ multiplex PCR, the repertoire was profiled, and TCRdb retains in-frame clones only, with some absent. The repertoire includes approximately 200,000 clones, approximately 83% of them detected once, and more than 2.5% sits in the top ten. The sequencing input was peripheral blood. These TCRs come from a man aged 55 to 70 with acute or convalescent COVID-19. Each CDR3 is given with its conserved first and last residue. The order of the fields is J gene, clone size, D gene, V gene, CDR3 DNA, CDR3 protein. A D gene is named only where the DNA matches it firmly. Clone size, where shown, is once, few, many, or a class for clones that have expanded.

J gene: TRBJ1-4
clone size: .
D gene: .
V gene: TRBV15
CDR3 DNA: TGTGCCACCAGCAGAGAATGGGACAAAGTGTTTTTT
CDR3 protein: CATSREWDKVFF

J gene: TRBJ2-2
clone size: .
D gene: .
V gene: TRBV5-4
CDR3 DNA: TGTGCCAGCAGCCGCGGGGGCGGAAACACCGGGGAGCTGTTTTTT
CDR3 protein: CASSRGGGNTGELFF

J gene: TRBJ2-2
clone size: .
D gene: .
V gene: TRBV7-9
CDR3 DNA: TGTGCCAGCATCTCGCTAGGGAGAGGGGAGCTGTTTTTT
CDR3 protein: CASISLGRGELFF

J gene: TRBJ1-1
clone size: .
D gene: .
V gene: TRBV28
CDR3 DNA: TGTGCCAGCAGTTTTATGAGGGCTGAAGCTTTCTTT
CDR3 protein: CASSFMRAEAFF

J gene: TRBJ2-5
clone size: .
D gene: TRBD1
V gene: TRBV5-1
CDR3 DNA: TGCGCCAGCAGCGTGTCAACAGGGGACGGAGAGACCCAGTACTTC
CDR3 protein: CASSVSTGDGETQYF

J gene: TRBJ1-5
clone size: .
D gene: TRBD1
V gene: TRBV19
CDR3 DNA: TGTGCCAGTAGTTGGACAGGTCTAGGTCAGCCCCAGCATTTT
CDR3 protein: CASSWTGLGQPQHF

J gene: TRBJ2-7
clone size: .
D gene: TRBD1
V gene: TRBV2
CDR3 DNA: TGTGCCAGCAGAAAACAGGGGGCGGGCGAGCAGTACTTC
CDR3 protein: CASRKQGAGEQYF

J gene: TRBJ1-5
clone size: .
D gene: TRBD1
V gene: TRBV19
CDR3 DNA: TGTGCCAGTAGTATAGAACTACAGGGGGGAAGCAATCAGCCCCAGCATTTT
CDR3 protein: CASSIELQGGSNQPQHF

J gene: TRBJ2-1
clone size: once
D gene: TRBD2
V gene: TRBV5-1
CDR3 DNA: TGCGCCAGCAGCCAGACTAGCGGGAGTAGCTACAATGAGCAGTTCTTC
CDR3 protein: CASSQTSGSSYNEQFF

J gene: TRBJ2-1
clone size: .
D gene: TRBD1
V gene: TRBV11-2
CDR3 DNA: TGTGCCAGCAGCTCACTACAGGGGGCGCGGCTAAATGAGCAGTTCTTC
CDR3 protein: CASSSLQGARLNEQFF

J gene: TRBJ2-7
clone size: .
D gene: .
V gene: TRBV10-3
CDR3 DNA: TGTGCCATCAGTTCGGGACACCTGACCTACGAGCAGTACTTC
CDR3 protein: CAISSGHLTYEQYF

J gene: TRBJ1-2
clone size: .
D gene: .
V gene: TRBV18
CDR3 DNA: TGTGCCAGCTCACTCTCCGACAGCTATGGCTACACCTTC
CDR3 protein: CASSLSDSYGYTF

J gene: TRBJ2-5
clone size: .
D gene: TRBD1
V gene: TRBV6-2/TRBV6-3
CDR3 DNA: TGTGCCAGCAGCCCAGGGGGACAGGGGGAAGAGACCCAGTACTTC
CDR3 protein: CASSPGGQGEETQYF

J gene: TRBJ2-1
clone size: .
D gene: TRBD2
V gene: TRBV10-3
CDR3 DNA: TGTGCCATGGCTACTACTAGCGGGAATACCTACAATGAGCAGTTCTTC
CDR3 protein: CAMATTSGNTYNEQFF

J gene: TRBJ2-1
clone size: .
D gene: TRBD2
V gene: TRBV5-1
CDR3 DNA: TGCGCCAGCAGCTTGGCCCCGCGGGGGAGCTCCTACAATGAGCAGTTCTTC
CDR3 protein: CASSLAPRGSSYNEQFF

J gene: TRBJ2-2
clone size: few
D gene: TRBD2
V gene: TRBV10-3
CDR3 DNA: TGTGCCATCAGTTCCGGCGGGAGGGCCCAGACCGGGGAGCTGTTTTTT
CDR3 protein: CAISSGGRAQTGELFF

J gene: TRBJ2-2
clone size: .
D gene: .
V gene: TRBV2
CDR3 DNA: TGTGCCAGCAGGGCGGGAACAAAGAACACCGGGGAGCTGTTTTTT
CDR3 protein: CASRAGTKNTGELFF

J gene: TRBJ1-1
clone size: .
D gene: .
V gene: TRBV27
CDR3 DNA: TGTGCCAGCAGTTTTTCCCCAGGTGGTGGAGGGACTGAAGCTTTCTTT
CDR3 protein: CASSFSPGGGGTEAFF

J gene: TRBJ1-2
clone size: .
D gene: TRBD1
V gene: TRBV7-9
CDR3 DNA: TGTGCCAGCAGCCCCACAGGGGTCCCCCTCGGCTACACCTTC
CDR3 protein: CASSPTGVPLGYTF

J gene: TRBJ2-6
clone size: once
D gene: TRBD1
V gene: TRBV18
CDR3 DNA: TGTGCCAGCTCACCCGCGGACAGGGGTACTACTGGGGCCAACGTCCTGACTTTC
CDR3 protein: CASSPADRGTTGANVLTF

J gene: TRBJ2-3
clone size: .
D gene: .
V gene: TRBV9
CDR3 DNA: TGTGCCAGCAGCGTACTCAGCACAGATACGCAGTATTTT
CDR3 protein: CASSVLSTDTQYF

J gene: TRBJ2-7
clone size: .
D gene: TRBD2
V gene: TRBV3-1/TRBV3-2
CDR3 DNA: TGTGCCAGCAGCCAAGAGGGGCAGCGGGAGGGCCGGGAGCAGTACTTC
CDR3 protein: CASSQEGQREGREQYF

J gene: TRBJ2-7
clone size: .
D gene: TRBD1
V gene: TRBV28
CDR3 DNA: TGTGCCACCACAAACAAGGGGACAGGGGCTTACGAGCAGTACTTC
CDR3 protein: CATTNKGTGAYEQYF

J gene: TRBJ2-3
clone size: .
D gene: TRBD2
V gene: TRBV9
CDR3 DNA: TGTGCCAGCAGCCCCATAGCGGGAGCTGTGACAGATACGCAGTATTTT
CDR3 protein: CASSPIAGAVTDTQYF

J gene: TRBJ2-3
clone size: .
D gene: .
V gene: TRBV12-3/TRBV12-4
CDR3 DNA: TGTGCCAGCAGGGCGGGGAGCGCAGATACGCAGTATTTT
CDR3 protein: CASRAGSADTQYF

J gene: TRBJ2-5
clone size: .
D gene: TRBD2
V gene: TRBV27
CDR3 DNA: TGTGCCAGCAGTCCCGTACTAGCGGCAGGCGTGACCCAGTACTTC
CDR3 protein: CASSPVLAAGVTQYF

J gene: TRBJ2-1
clone size: .
D gene: .
V gene: TRBV7-2
CDR3 DNA: TGTGCCAGCACGGCTAGCTTATTCCGCAATGAGCAGTTCTTC
CDR3 protein: CASTASLFRNEQFF

J gene: TRBJ2-3
clone size: .
D gene: .
V gene: TRBV5-5
CDR3 DNA: TGTGCCAGCAGCTTGGGAGGCAGGGGGGTTTCAGATACGCAGTATTTT
CDR3 protein: CASSLGGRGVSDTQYF

J gene: TRBJ2-1
clone size: few
D gene: TRBD2
V gene: TRBV7-2
CDR3 DNA: TGTGCCAGCAGCTTAGTGGTTGCGGGAGGTGGGTACAATGAGCAGTTCTTC
CDR3 protein: CASSLVVAGGGYNEQFF

J gene: TRBJ1-3
clone size: .
D gene: TRBD1
V gene: TRBV28
CDR3 DNA: TGTGCCAGCAGTTTAGTACGGACAGGGGGAGACACCATATATTTT
CDR3 protein: CASSLVRTGGDTIYF

J gene: TRBJ2-3
clone size: .
D gene: TRBD2
V gene: TRBV5-1
CDR3 DNA: TGCGCCAGCAGCTTGGTACGCCCTAGCGGGAACCCAGATACGCAGTATTTT
CDR3 protein: CASSLVRPSGNPDTQYF

J gene: TRBJ2-1
clone size: .
D gene: .
V gene: TRBV6-6
CDR3 DNA: TGTGCCAGCACCCTAACCGTCCACAATGAGCAGTTCTTC
CDR3 protein: CASTLTVHNEQFF

J gene: TRBJ2-3
clone size: .
D gene: .
V gene: TRBV20-1
CDR3 DNA: TGCAGTGCTAGTCAGCCGCTGAGGGATACGCAGTATTTT
CDR3 protein: CSASQPLRDTQYF

J gene: TRBJ1-5
clone size: .
D gene: .
V gene: TRBV2
CDR3 DNA: TGTGCCAGCACCGAGGGGACGGTGGGACTGCCCCAGCATTTT
CDR3 protein: CASTEGTVGLPQHF

J gene: TRBJ2-3
clone size: .
D gene: TRBD1
V gene: TRBV5-1
CDR3 DNA: TGCGCCAGCAGCTTGGGACAGGGCCCCGGGCAGTATTTT
CDR3 protein: CASSLGQGPGQYF

J gene: TRBJ1-1
clone size: .
D gene: .
V gene: TRBV23-1
CDR3 DNA: TGCGCCAGCAGTCAATCAGGGAGGACGCCCGCTTTCTTT
CDR3 protein: CASSQSGRTPAFF

J gene: TRBJ2-5
clone size: .
D gene: .
V gene: TRBV4-2
CDR3 DNA: TGTGCCAGCAGCCAAGATAAACGGGAGACGAGTCAAGAGACCCAGTACTTC
CDR3 protein: CASSQDKRETSQETQYF

J gene: TRBJ1-5
clone size: .
D gene: TRBD1
V gene: TRBV27
CDR3 DNA: TGTGCCAGCAGTTTATCGATTGGGACAGGATTTCAGCCCCAGCATTTT
CDR3 protein: CASSLSIGTGFQPQHF

J gene: TRBJ1-2
clone size: .
D gene: TRBD1
V gene: TRBV19
CDR3 DNA: TGTGCCAGTAGTATCGGGACAGGGGGCAATGAGGGCTACACTTTC
CDR3 protein: CASSIGTGGNEGYTF

J gene: TRBJ2-7
clone size: few
D gene: .
V gene: TRBV18
CDR3 DNA: TGTGCCAGCTCACCGGTACTCAGGGGCGAGCAGTACTTC
CDR3 protein: CASSPVLRGEQYF

J gene: TRBJ1-5
clone size: .
D gene: TRBD1
V gene: TRBV6-2/TRBV6-3
CDR3 DNA: TGTGCCAGCAGTTACTCACAGAGGGGGCGCAATCAGCCCCAGCATTTT
CDR3 protein: CASSYSQRGRNQPQHF

J gene: TRBJ2-7
clone size: .
D gene: .
V gene: TRBV10-1
CDR3 DNA: TGCGCCAGCAAATTTAACAGGGTTAATCAATCCGAGCAGTACTTC
CDR3 protein: CASKFNRVNQSEQYF

J gene: TRBJ2-7
clone size: .
D gene: .
V gene: TRBV24-1
CDR3 DNA: TGTGCCACCAGTGACACGGCTCGGGGACTCCCCTACGAGCAGTACTTC
CDR3 protein: CATSDTARGLPYEQYF

J gene: TRBJ1-3
clone size: .
D gene: .
V gene: TRBV3-1/TRBV3-2
CDR3 DNA: TGTGCCAGCAGCCCCAGGGACATAGCTGGAAACACCATATATTTT
CDR3 protein: CASSPRDIAGNTIYF

J gene: TRBJ2-1
clone size: .
D gene: .
V gene: TRBV27
CDR3 DNA: TGTGCCAGCAGTTTCGGAAGGGGAAATGAGCAGTTCTTC
CDR3 protein: CASSFGRGNEQFF

J gene: TRBJ2-7
clone size: .
D gene: TRBD2
V gene: TRBV19
CDR3 DNA: TGTGCCAGTAGAGCGGGAGGGCCGGGCGAGCAGTACTTC
CDR3 protein: CASRAGGPGEQYF

J gene: TRBJ2-1
clone size: .
D gene: .
V gene: TRBV18
CDR3 DNA: TGTGCCAGCTCACCACCGTTTTGGGGGGATGAGCAGTTCTTC
CDR3 protein: CASSPPFWGDEQFF

J gene: TRBJ1-3
clone size: .
D gene: .
V gene: TRBV6-5
CDR3 DNA: TGTGCCAGCACCAATGGGGGGTCTGGAAACACCATATATTTT
CDR3 protein: CASTNGGSGNTIYF

J gene: TRBJ1-2
clone size: .
D gene: TRBD1
V gene: TRBV5-8
CDR3 DNA: TGTGCCAGCAGCCCCATGCGTGAAGGGGGCCATGGCTACACCTTC
CDR3 protein: CASSPMREGGHGYTF

J gene: TRBJ1-4
clone size: .
D gene: TRBD1
V gene: TRBV9
CDR3 DNA: TGTGCCAGCAGCCCCCAGGGACAGGGGCTTGAAAAACTGTTTTTT
CDR3 protein: CASSPQGQGLEKLFF

J gene: TRBJ2-3
clone size: .
D gene: .
V gene: TRBV27
CDR3 DNA: TGTGCCAGCAGTTTATCGCGACTAGTTACGCAGTATTTT
CDR3 protein: CASSLSRLVTQYF

J gene: TRBJ2-7
clone size: .
D gene: .
V gene: TRBV28
CDR3 DNA: TGTGCCAGCAGACCGGGGTACTCCTACGAGCAGTACTTC
CDR3 protein: CASRPGYSYEQYF

J gene: TRBJ2-5
clone size: .
D gene: .
V gene: TRBV27
CDR3 DNA: TGTGCCAGCAGCTCCCCGGGGACACAAGAGACCCAGTACTTC
CDR3 protein: CASSSPGTQETQYF